This section outlines one T cell receptor (beta chain) sequence together with its context. The antigen is unknown. The repertoire was sequenced with immunoSEQ multiplex PCR; TCRdb's copy has only in-frame clones and lacks some. The sample records about 16,000 clones, roughly four fifths being singletons. Time point of the sample: cycle 4 day 1 (C4D1), after less than seven weeks of nivolumab. Brentuximab vedotin exposure varied among the patients, all of whom had relapsed after autologous stem cell transplantation. The record originates from a study of PD-1 blockade in classical Hodgkin lymphoma. About the study: On a schedule of every 2 weeks, patients received nivolumab 3 mg/kg intravenously.

Study-wide points: TCR diversity rose significantly by C4D1 in CD4+ but not CD8+ cells. Newly diagnosed and completely responding patients shared comparable baseline diversity. The study reported lower baseline TCR diversity in newly diagnosed patients than in healthy donors.

CDR3 length: 15 amino acids. CDR1 SGHDN and CDR2 FVKESK come from the germline V gene. V lost 0 bases and J lost 6, with 11 bases in between. The rearrangement joins TRBV14 to TRBJ2-2; D gene uncertain. The sequenced sample was peripheral blood mononuclear cells (PBMCs), obtained before the fourth cycle of nivolumab. This receptor was identified in a human donor with classical Hodgkin lymphoma. CDR3 DNA sequence: TGTGCCAGCAGCCAAGATCCACCGTACGCCGGGGAGCTGTTTTTT. Protein: CASSQDPPYAGELFF. Filled out from reference TRBV14 and TRBJ2-2, the complete variable domain reads EAGVTQFPSHSVIEKGQTVTLRCDPISGHDNLYWYRRVMGKEIKFLLHFVKESKQDESGMPNNRFLAERTGGTYSTLKVQPAELEDSGVYFCASSQDPPYAGELFFGEGSRLTVL.